A single sample gave rise to the 24 T cell receptor beta chains below, sequenced in a study of cytomegalovirus exposure and HLA in healthy donors. The PCR used 60 Vbeta and 13 Jbeta primers. Profiling relied on immunoSEQ multiplex PCR, and the TCRdb table lists in-frame clones only, not all of them. This sample carries over 95,000 clones, 65% to 80% of them seen once, and the ten largest clones take 2.7%. Specimen: PBMCs. The receptor source for this set is a female donor in good health and CMV-seronegative.

V is TRBV29-1 and J is TRBJ2-7; 8 bases are shared with TRBD1. The V gene end was trimmed by 4 bases and the J gene end by 3 bases; junction bases not matched to a gene: 2. Per the germline V gene, CDR1 is SQVTM and CDR2 is ANQGSEA. This CDR3 contains 12 residues. DNA of the CDR3: TGCAGCGTTGCCGGGACAGGCTACGAGCAGTACTTC. Translating gives CSVAGTGYEQYF.

This chain's CDR3 is CASKVRPETGEHEQFF. In nucleotides, the CDR3 is TGCGCCAGCAAAGTTCGGCCCGAGACAGGGGAGCATGAGCAGTTCTTC. The chain combines TRBV5-1 with TRBJ2-1; TRBD1 agrees at 8 bases. Trimming cost V 6 bases and J 8 bases; bases outside gene matches: 16. CDR1 is SGHRS, CDR2 YFSETQ, per germline. This CDR3 contains 16 residues.

Here the CDR3 reads CASSLLSRADTQYF. The CDR3 region has the DNA TGTGCCAGCAGTTTACTTTCCAGGGCAGATACGCAGTATTTT. V is TRBV28 and J is TRBJ2-3; perhaps TRBD1 as D (5 bases). Looked up from germline, CDR1 is MDHEN and CDR2 is SYDVKM. The CDR3 spans 14 residues. Trimming took 2 bases from V and 4 from J, leaving 10 bases between them. The full variable domain, in which reference TRBV28 and TRBJ2-3 provide the parts outside the CDR3, is DVKVTQSSRYLVKRTGEKVFLECVQDMDHENMFWYRQDPGLGLRLIYFSYDVKMKEKGDIPEGYSVSREKKERFSLILESASTNQTSMYLCASSLLSRADTQYFGPGTRLTVL.

The chain couples TRBV9 to TRBJ2-3, with a weak D call TRBD1 (6 bases). Trimming took 0 bases from V and 2 from J, leaving 16 bases between them. Germline CDR1 is SGDLS and CDR2 is YYNGEE. This CDR3 is 17 amino acids long. In DNA form, the CDR3 reads TGTGCCAGCAGCGTAGATCCACCGGGACACCCCACAGATACGCAGTATTTT. This gives the protein CASSVDPPGHPTDTQYF. The whole variable domain, filled in from reference TRBV9 and TRBJ2-3, reads DSGVTQTPKHLITATGQRVTLRCSPRSGDLSVYWYQQSLDQGLQFLIQYYNGEERAKGNILERFSAQQFPDLHSELNLSSLELGDSALYFCASSVDPPGHPTDTQYFGPGTRLTVL.

This clone was recorded a few times. The rearrangement links TRBV7-9 to TRBJ1-2; D is undetermined. Germline V CDR1 and CDR2: SEHNR, FQNEAQ (reference sequence). V lost 6 bases and J 8 bases, leaving 13 bases between the germline ends. This CDR3 has 12 amino acids. Written as DNA, the CDR3 is TGTGCCAGCAGAATTTTATTGGGCGGCTACACCTTC. Its translation: CASRILLGGYTF.

This chain joins TRBV5-3 and TRBJ1-2; 7 bases map to TRBD1. TRBV5-3 is reported as an ORF; its role is uncertain. The CDR3 covers 14 residues. Trimming took 5 bases from V and 0 from J; bases not matched to a gene: 4. CDR3 in amino acids: CARSFGQANYGYTF. DNA of the CDR3: TGTGCCAGAAGTTTCGGACAGGCTAACTATGGCTACACCTTC.

The sample holds one count of this clone. This chain links TRBV5-1 with TRBJ2-1; possibly TRBD2 for D (5 bases). Germline V gene data show CDR1 as SGHRS and CDR2 as YFSETQ. The CDR3 has 14 amino acids. V lost 5 bases and J 0 bases, leaving 9 bases between the germline ends. The chain's CDR3 is CASRDGDSYNEQFF. CDR3 bases: TGCGCCAGCAGAGACGGGGACTCCTACAATGAGCAGTTCTTC.

This clone occurred a few times. This rearrangement joins TRBV10-1 to TRBJ2-5; D uncertain. The CDR3 runs to 15 residues. Germline CDR1 and CDR2: WNHNN and SYGVQD (reference sequence). Trimming took off 0 bases at V and 1 base at J, with 9 bases between the two ends. CDR3 in amino acids: CASSESPHSQETQYF. For the CDR3, the DNA is TGCGCCAGCAGTGAGTCGCCTCACAGCCAAGAGACCCAGTACTTC.

The rearrangement links TRBV6-6 to TRBJ2-7, with 10 positions matching TRBD2. V dropped 8 bases and J dropped 3; count of bases not matched to a gene: 7. The length of the CDR3 is 14 residues. The germline V gene has CDR1 MNHNY and CDR2 SVGAGI (reference sequence). The CDR3 nucleotides read TGTGCCAGCGAGCTAGCGGGGGCCCGCTACGAGCAGTACTTC. Amino acids: CASELAGARYEQYF.

This chain connects TRBV4-2 to TRBJ2-7, with D tentatively TRBD2 (5 bases). From germline, CDR1 is LGHNA and CDR2 YNFKEQ. V lost 0 bases and J 6 bases, leaving 15 bases between the germline ends. The CDR3 loop spans 15 amino acids. The CDR3 is CASSQDEGVAPEQYF. CDR3 in DNA: TGTGCCAGCAGCCAAGACGAGGGTGTAGCCCCCGAGCAGTACTTC.

The J gene is TRBJ2-5, the V gene TRBV10-3; D not resolved. Germline lookup yields CDR1 ENHRY and CDR2 SYGVKD. Trimming took 2 bases from V and 1 from J, leaving 14 bases between them. This CDR3 is 16 amino acids long. CDR3 region: CAISEPSTTFQETQYF. In DNA, the CDR3 is TGTGCCATCAGTGAGCCATCAACTACGTTCCAAGAGACCCAGTACTTC.

V gene TRBV13 combines with J gene TRBJ1-2; TRBD1 matches at 7 bases. Unmatched junction bases numbered 14, after V lost 4 bases and J lost 3 bases. The CDR3 is made up of 17 amino acids. CDR1 and CDR2 (germline): PRHDT, FYEKMQ (reference sequence). CDR3 amino acids: CASSYAGTATTYYGYTF. CDR3 DNA sequence: TGTGCCAGCAGCTACGCCGGGACAGCCACGACGTACTATGGCTACACCTTC.

The chain uses TRBV11-2 and TRBJ1-3; D not resolved. Germline-derived CDR1 and CDR2 are SGHAT and FQNNGV. V was clipped by 5 bases and J by 8 bases, with 10 bases between them. This CDR3 region has 12 residues. The CDR3 nucleotides are TGTGCCAGCAGCCTAATCTCGGACACCATATATTTT. Protein product: CASSLISDTIYF.

The J gene is TRBJ2-1, the V gene TRBV5-8; 8 nucleotides match TRBD2. This CDR3 is built from 15 residues. J lost 6 bases, V lost 4 bases, and 9 bases had no gene match. Germline assignment: CDR1 SGHTS and CDR2 YDEGEE. Here the CDR3 DNA reads TGTGCCAGCAGCAAGGGGACTAGGGGTTTCAATGAGCAGTTCTTC. Amino acids: CASSKGTRGFNEQFF.

The rearrangement joins TRBV4-2 to TRBJ2-6; D perhaps matches TRBD2 (6 bases). CDR1 LGHNA and CDR2 YNFKEQ come from the germline V gene. This CDR3 has 16 amino acids. V was shortened by 3 bases and J by 1 base, with 10 bases between the two germline ends. DNA for the CDR3: TGTGCCAGCAGCCAGGCCGGGACTTCTGGGGCCAACGTCCTGACTTTC. Residues: CASSQAGTSGANVLTF.

The chain carries TRBV6-5 and TRBJ1-2; no clear D gene. Per the germline V gene, CDR1 is MNHEY and CDR2 is SVGAGI. The V end lost 5 bases, the J end lost 4 bases, and 5 bases lay between the germline ends. The CDR3 sequence is 11 residues long. The chain's CDR3 is CASSGLYGYTF. In DNA form, the CDR3 reads TGTGCCAGCAGTGGACTCTATGGCTACACCTTC.

The rearrangement links TRBV7-9 to TRBJ1-6; D gene unclear. The CDR3 is 15 amino acids. Germline CDR1 SEHNR, CDR2 FQNEAQ (reference sequence). The V end lost 5 bases, the J end lost 1 base, and 9 bases lay between the germline ends. For the CDR3, the DNA is TGTGCCAGCAGCCGCAGTGATTCCTATAATTCACCCCTCCACTTT. The encoded protein is CASSRSDSYNSPLHF. The variable domain in full, with the rest retrieved from reference TRBV7-9 and TRBJ1-6, is DTGVSQNPRHKITKRGQNVTFRCDPISEHNRLYWYRQTLGQGPEFLTYFQNEAQLEKSRLLSDRFSAERPKGSFSTLEIQRTEQGDSAMYLCASSRSDSYNSPLHFGNGTRLTVT.

This clone was observed a few times. The V gene is TRBV5-6, the J gene TRBJ2-7; D possibly corresponds to TRBD2 (5 bases). This CDR3 spans 16 amino acids. Germline loops: CDR1 SGHDT, CDR2 YYEEEE. The V gene lost 0 bases and the J gene lost 7 bases, with 20 bases spanning the gap. The CDR3 is CASSLDISVNRGEQYF. CDR3 in DNA: TGTGCCAGCAGCTTGGATATTTCGGTCAACCGGGGTGAGCAGTACTTC.

The V and J genes are TRBV30 and TRBJ1-4; TRBD1 might be the D (6 bases). CDR1 and CDR2 (germline): GTSNPN, SVGIG (reference sequence). Trimming removed 0 bases from V and 12 bases from J, with 20 bases in between. The CDR3 runs 15 residues. CDR3: CAWSVRGGPTGELFF. CDR3 nucleotides: TGTGCCTGGAGTGTACGGGGGGGCCCCACGGGGGAACTGTTTTTT.

This chain links TRBV29-1 with TRBJ2-1; no clear D gene. Trimming removed 3 bases at V and 7 bases at J, with 10 bases between. The CDR3 spans 12 residues. Germline values: CDR1 SQVTM, CDR2 ANQGSEA. CDR3 amino acids: CSVDGPYNEQFF. The CDR3 nucleotides read TGCAGCGTTGATGGCCCGTATAATGAGCAGTTCTTC.

This clone was found a few times. CDR3 amino acids: CASSPRTGTNYGYTF. CDR3 sequence (DNA): TGTGCCAGCAGCCCCCGGACAGGCACTAACTATGGCTACACCTTC. V usage is TRBV7-9 and J usage is TRBJ1-2, with 7 bases aligning to TRBD1. The CDR3 is 15 residues long. V trimming: 5 bases; J trimming: 0 bases; junction bases outside the gene matches: 6. Germline loops: CDR1 SEHNR, CDR2 FQNEAQ (reference sequence).

This rearrangement joins TRBV2 to TRBJ1-2; 12 nucleotides align to TRBD1. The J segment lost 4 bases and the V segment lost 5 bases, leaving 5 bases of the junction unmatched. Germline CDR1 SNHLY, CDR2 FYNNEI. The CDR3 runs 15 residues. The CDR3 here is CASSQGQGAIYGYTF. The CDR3 coding sequence is TGTGCCAGCAGTCAGGGACAGGGGGCAATCTATGGCTACACCTTC.

The chain employs TRBV10-2 and TRBJ1-5, with a tentative D call TRBD1 (5 bases). Germline CDR1 WSHSY, CDR2 SAAADI. The CDR3 spans 13 residues. V shed 8 bases and J shed 3 bases, with 11 bases lying between them. CDR3: CASEPGYNQPQHF. The CDR3 region has the DNA TGCGCCAGCGAACCAGGGTACAATCAGCCCCAGCATTTT.

This clone occurred once. The gene calls are TRBV19 and TRBJ2-5, with no clear D. CDR1 is LNHDA, CDR2 SQIVND, per germline (reference sequence). Deletions cut 2 bases from V and 2 bases from J, with 6 bases between. The CDR3 length is 13 residues. This CDR3 reads CASSIPRQETQYF. CDR3 DNA: TGTGCCAGTAGTATACCCAGACAAGAGACCCAGTACTTC. Filled out from reference TRBV19 and TRBJ2-5, the complete variable domain reads DGGITQSPKYLFRKEGQNVTLSCEQNLNHDAMYWYRQDPGQGLRLIYYSQIVNDFQKGDIAEGYSVSREKKESFPLTVTSAQKNPTAFYLCASSIPRQETQYFGPGTRLLVL.